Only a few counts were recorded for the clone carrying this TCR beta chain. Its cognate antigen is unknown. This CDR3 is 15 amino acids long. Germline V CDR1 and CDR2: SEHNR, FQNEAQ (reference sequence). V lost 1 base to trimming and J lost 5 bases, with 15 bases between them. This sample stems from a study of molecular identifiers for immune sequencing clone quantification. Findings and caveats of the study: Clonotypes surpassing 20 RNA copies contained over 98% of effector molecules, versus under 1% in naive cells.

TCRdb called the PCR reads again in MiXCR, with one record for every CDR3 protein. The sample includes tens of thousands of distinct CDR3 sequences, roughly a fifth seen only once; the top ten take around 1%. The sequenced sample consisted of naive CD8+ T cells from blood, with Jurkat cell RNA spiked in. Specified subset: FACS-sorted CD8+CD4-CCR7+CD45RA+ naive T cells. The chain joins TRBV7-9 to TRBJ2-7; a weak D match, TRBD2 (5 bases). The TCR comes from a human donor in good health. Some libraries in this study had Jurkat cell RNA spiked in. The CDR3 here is CASSLGEGEVHEQYF. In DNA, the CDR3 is TGTGCCAGCAGCTTAGGAGAGGGAGAGGTCCACGAGCAGTACTTC. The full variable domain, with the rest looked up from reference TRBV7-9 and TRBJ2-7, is DTGVSQNPRHKITKRGQNVTFRCDPISEHNRLYWYRQTLGQGPEFLTYFQNEAQLEKSRLLSDRFSAERPKGSFSTLEIQRTEQGDSAMYLCASSLGEGEVHEQYFGPGTRLTVT.